Shown below are 20 T cell receptor beta chains from a single sample sequenced in a study of CD8+CD57+ T cells in acquired aplastic anemia. Profiling of TCR beta VDJ combinations and CDR3 sequences used genomic DNA as template. One entry per CDR3 protein, called by TCRdb with MiXCR from the reads. The table records under 350,000 distinct CDR3 sequences, around three fifths of them present only once. The sequenced patients had an expansion of CD8+CD57+ cells seen by flow cytometry. Sequencing was done on a sample of sorted CD4+, CD8+, or CD8+CD57+ T cells (not recorded which) from PBMCs. These receptors all stem from a human donor with aplastic anemia.

The chain links TRBV4-1 to TRBJ2-5; tentative D call: TRBD2 (6 bases). This CDR3 has 14 amino acids. Trimming pared 2 bases from V and 4 bases from J, leaving 11 bases between. The germline CDR1 and CDR2 sequences are MGHRA and YSYEKL. The CDR3 DNA reads TGCGCCAGCAGCCAAAGGACCGGGGGAGAGACCCAGTACTTC. Protein: CASSQRTGGETQYF.

The chain couples TRBV24-1 to TRBJ2-2; possible D gene TRBD1, 5 bases. Germline V gene sequence: CDR1 KGHDR, CDR2 SFDVKD. Trimming cost V 4 bases and J 0 bases, with 11 bases left between them. CDR3 size: 16 residues. The CDR3 sequence: CATSDPGHPNTGELFF. CDR3 bases: TGTGCCACCAGTGACCCCGGACACCCGAACACCGGGGAGCTGTTTTTT.

The gene calls are TRBV7-2 and TRBJ2-3, with 7 bases identical to TRBD2. The V gene end was trimmed by 2 bases and the J gene end by 5 bases; junction bases not matched to a gene: 4. CDR1 is SGHTA, CDR2 FQGNSA, per germline. The CDR3 extends over 14 amino acids. In DNA form, the CDR3 reads TGTGCCAGCAGCTTATCGCGGGAGAGAGATACGCAGTATTTT. This encodes CASSLSRERDTQYF.

This clonotype was recorded a few times. V and J are TRBV7-2 and TRBJ1-1; weak D call: TRBD1 (5 bases). Trimming left V 0 bases short and J 6 bases short, with 11 bases between. The CDR3 extends over 14 amino acids. The germline CDR1 and CDR2 sequences are SGHTA and FQGNSA. The CDR3: CASSLALRGAEAFF. CDR3 in DNA: TGTGCCAGCAGCTTAGCGCTCCGAGGGGCTGAAGCTTTCTTT.

This chain links TRBV7-8 with TRBJ1-1; D call uncertain. The germline V gene has CDR1 SGHVS and CDR2 FQNEAQ. V was cut by 7 bases and J by 6 bases, with 21 bases left in between. The CDR3 consists of 15 residues. The CDR3 protein is CASTPPSTLGAEAFF. CDR3 bases: TGTGCCAGCACCCCACCATCCACCCTTGGAGCTGAAGCTTTCTTT.

The sample holds one count of this clonotype. The conserved closing phenylalanine or tryptophan is absent in this CDR3, likely reflecting a read error. Because the CDR3's place on the DNA is in doubt, the DNA is left out and the CDR3 is given as listed by TCRdb. The genes are TRBV15 and TRBJ1-3; the table calls TRBD1, which could not be checked here. Per germline, CDR1 LNHNV and CDR2 YYDKDF (reference sequence). The CDR3 is 8 residues long, ends included. The CDR3 sequence: CATSRVRD.

The chain has TRBV5-1 and TRBJ2-3; 8 nucleotides line up with TRBD1. With V trimmed by 0 bases and J by 4 bases, 4 bases remained unmatched. CDR3 length: 15 residues. CDR1 is SGHRS, CDR2 YFSETQ, per germline. The chain's CDR3 is CASSLATGQADTQYF. The DNA for the CDR3 is TGCGCCAGCAGCTTGGCCACGGGACAGGCAGATACGCAGTATTTT.

The chain has TRBV7-8 and TRBJ2-1; D may match TRBD1 or TRBD2 (7 bases each). Per the germline V gene, CDR1 is SGHVS and CDR2 is FQNEAQ. Trimming pared 8 bases from V and 7 bases from J, leaving 18 bases between. The CDR3 has 14 residues. The chain's CDR3 is CASRGAGGANEQFF. CDR3 nucleotides: TGTGCCAGCCGGGGGGCAGGGGGGGCGAATGAGCAGTTCTTC.

CDR3 nucleotide sequence: TGTGCCAGCAGCCCGGACGACACTGAAGCTTTCTTT. This codes for CASSPDDTEAFF. V and J are TRBV5-6 and TRBJ1-1; D remains unclear. The CDR3 is 12 residues long. Trimming removed 4 bases at V and 3 bases at J, with 7 bases between. Germline V gene data show CDR1 as SGHDT and CDR2 as YYEEEE.

Points on this clonotype: No conserved phenylalanine or tryptophan is present at the end of the CDR3, so a read error is the likely explanation. V and J are TRBV9 and TRBJ2-3; D is perhaps TRBD2 (6 bases). The CDR3 has 14 residues. Trimming removed 3 bases from V and 2 bases from J, with 10 bases in between. Germline lookup yields CDR1 SGDLS and CDR2 YYNGEE. The CDR3 region is CASSAGLFTDTQYL. CDR3 coding DNA: TGTGCCAGCAGCGCGGGACTGTTCACAGATACGCAGTATTTG.

This rearrangement joins TRBV19 to TRBJ2-7; weak D call: TRBD1 (6 bases). Trimming cost V 4 bases and J 0 bases, with 10 bases left between them. The CDR3 covers 14 residues. The germline V gene has CDR1 LNHDA and CDR2 SQIVND (reference sequence). CDR3 nucleotides: TGTGCCAGTAGTAGAGGACAGAGCTCCTACGAGCAGTACTTC. Translation: CASSRGQSSYEQYF.

This chain joins TRBV7-2 and TRBJ2-1, with a possible D match to TRBD1 (6 bases). This CDR3 has 15 amino acids. Germline assignment: CDR1 SGHTA and CDR2 FQGNSA. V was pared by 5 bases and J by 5 bases, with 16 bases between. CDR3 region: CASSPRDNYDNEQFF. The CDR3 coding sequence is TGTGCCAGCAGCCCCCGGGACAATTACGACAATGAGCAGTTCTTC.

The genes are TRBV5-4 and TRBJ2-1, with 8 bases matching TRBD1. The germline CDR1 and CDR2 sequences are SGHNT and YYREEE (reference sequence). Germline trimming cut 2 bases from V and 2 bases from J; bases unmatched to any gene: 3. The CDR3 contains 15 residues. CDR3 DNA: TGTGCCAGCAGCTTACAGGGGGTTACCTACAATGAGCAGTTCTTC. This gives the protein CASSLQGVTYNEQFF.

This clonotype occurred once. This chain uses TRBV7-3 with TRBJ1-3; D remains unclear. CDR3 length: 14 amino acids. The V gene lost 3 bases and the J gene lost 1 base, with 7 bases spanning the gap. From germline, CDR1 is SGHTA and CDR2 FQGTGA. CDR3 in DNA: TGTGCCAGCAGCTTTCCTCGATCTGGAAACACCATATATTTT. This sequence encodes CASSFPRSGNTIYF.

V usage is TRBV5-1 and J usage is TRBJ2-2; D perhaps matches TRBD1 (6 bases). CDR3 length: 17 residues. V lost 1 base, J lost 1 base, and 14 bases lay in between. From germline, CDR1 is SGHRS and CDR2 YFSETQ. The CDR3: CASSLFPGAMNTGELFF. CDR3 sequence (DNA): TGCGCCAGCAGCTTGTTTCCAGGGGCCATGAACACCGGGGAGCTGTTTTTT.

This clonotype was found once. This chain joins TRBV2 and TRBJ2-3, with 7 bases lining up with TRBD1. The V gene's germline CDR1 is SNHLY and CDR2 FYNNEI. The CDR3 contains 13 residues. Trimming at V came to 7 bases and at J to 8 bases, leaving 9 bases not matched to a gene. The CDR3 spells CASTKGALGTQYF. Here the CDR3 DNA reads TGTGCCAGCACCAAGGGGGCACTAGGTACGCAGTATTTT.

A few counts support this clonotype. The V gene is TRBV10-3, the J gene TRBJ1-2; D remains unclear. This CDR3 region has 16 residues. V lost 0 bases to trimming and J lost 7 bases, with 18 bases between them. Germline loops: CDR1 ENHRY, CDR2 SYGVKD. The CDR3 DNA reads as TGTGCCATCAGTGAGTCCGGCAAGGCATCGTCTTTTGGCTACACCTTC. Encoded protein: CAISESGKASSFGYTF.

Turning to this clonotype: A junction end diverges from the germline sequence, so it may reflect a read error. This rearrangement joins TRBV2 to TRBJ1-1; the D is unclear. The CDR3 sequence is 8 residues long. Germline V CDR1 and CDR2: SNHLY, FYNNEI. The CDR3 DNA reads TGTGCCAGCAGTGAAGATTTATGG. The encoded protein is CASSEDLW.

This clonotype appeared a few times. J is TRBJ2-2 and V is TRBV7-3; D gene uncertain. The CDR3 runs 13 residues. Trimming took off 3 bases at V and 6 bases at J, with 8 bases between the two ends. Germline V gives CDR1 SGHTA, CDR2 FQGTGA. The CDR3 coding sequence is TGTGCCAGCAGCTTTCTTGATCCCGGGGAGCTGTTTTTT. Protein product: CASSFLDPGELFF.

Regarding this clonotype: A clone one base away is much larger, so this may be a read error. The chain is built from TRBV6-5 and TRBJ2-1, with no clear D. CDR3 length: 15 amino acids. CDR1 is MNHEY and CDR2 is SVGAGI in the germline V gene. V lost 2 bases, J lost 2 bases, and 10 bases lay in between. CDR3 bases: TGTGCCAGCAGTTACGGCAGGAGCACCTACAATGAGCAGTTCTTC. Its translation is CASSYGRSTYNEQFF.